This TCR beta chain was obtained from a study of blood T cell repertoires in COVID-19. Study at large: The United States, Italy and Spain were the sources of the acute and convalescent COVID-19 samples. T cells, B-cell-depleted T cells, or PBMCs supplied cDNA or gDNA.

In the original analysis: Amplified reference gene primers provided the basis for estimating nucleated cell counts. Sequencing was performed with immunoSEQ multiplex PCR; in TCRdb, only in-frame clones are kept and a portion is missing. The V and J calls and clone size are taken from that table; D and trimming were inferred from the DNA. The top ten hold 8% to 9.5% of the sample, which has just over 85,000 clones, 80% to 90% seen once. This TCR was recovered from a man aged 45-60 years with acute or convalescent COVID-19. Sequenced: peripheral blood.

In DNA form, the CDR3 reads TGCGCCAGCAGCTTGGGGCGGACAGCCGAAGCTTTCTTT. Its translation is CASSLGRTAEAFF. The chain employs TRBV5-1 and TRBJ1-1, with D possibly matching TRBD1 (6 bases). CDR1 is SGHRS and CDR2 is YFSETQ in the germline V gene. The CDR3 is made up of 13 amino acids. V was cut by 0 bases and J by 8 bases, with 11 bases left in between.